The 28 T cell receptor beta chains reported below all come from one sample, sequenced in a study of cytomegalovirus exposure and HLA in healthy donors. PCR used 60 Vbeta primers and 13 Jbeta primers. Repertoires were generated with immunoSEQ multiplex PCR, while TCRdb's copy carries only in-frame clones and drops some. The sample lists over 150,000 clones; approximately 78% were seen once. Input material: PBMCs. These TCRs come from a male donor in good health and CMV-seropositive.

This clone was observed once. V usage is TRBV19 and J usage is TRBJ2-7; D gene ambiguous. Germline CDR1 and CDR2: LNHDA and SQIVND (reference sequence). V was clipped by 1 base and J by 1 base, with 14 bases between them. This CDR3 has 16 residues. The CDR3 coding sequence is TGTGCCAGTAGTATAGGGTTCACGGTGAGTTCCTACGAGCAGTACTTC. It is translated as CASSIGFTVSSYEQYF. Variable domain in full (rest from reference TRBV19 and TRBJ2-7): DGGITQSPKYLFRKEGQNVTLSCEQNLNHDAMYWYRQDPGQGLRLIYYSQIVNDFQKGDIAEGYSVSREKKESFPLTVTSAQKNPTAFYLCASSIGFTVSSYEQYFGPGTRLTVT.

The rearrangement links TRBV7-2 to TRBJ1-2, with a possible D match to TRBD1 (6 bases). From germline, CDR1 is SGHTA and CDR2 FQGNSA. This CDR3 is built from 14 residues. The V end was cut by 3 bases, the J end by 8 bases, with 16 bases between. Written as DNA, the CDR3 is TGTGCCAGCAGCTTTTTACAGGGTTGGAGAGGCTACACCTTC. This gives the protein CASSFLQGWRGYTF.

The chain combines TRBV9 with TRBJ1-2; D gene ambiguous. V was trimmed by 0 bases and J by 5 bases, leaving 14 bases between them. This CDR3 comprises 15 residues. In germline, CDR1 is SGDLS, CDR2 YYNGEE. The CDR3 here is CASSVGGVAGYGYTF. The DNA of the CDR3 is TGTGCCAGCAGCGTAGGCGGAGTTGCCGGGTATGGCTACACCTTC.

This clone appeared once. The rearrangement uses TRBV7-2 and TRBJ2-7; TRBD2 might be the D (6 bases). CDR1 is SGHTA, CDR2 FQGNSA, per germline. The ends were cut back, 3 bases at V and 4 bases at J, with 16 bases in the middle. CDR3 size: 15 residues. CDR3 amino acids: CASSLEVAEGYEQYF. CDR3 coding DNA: TGTGCCAGCAGCTTGGAAGTAGCGGAAGGGTACGAGCAGTACTTC.

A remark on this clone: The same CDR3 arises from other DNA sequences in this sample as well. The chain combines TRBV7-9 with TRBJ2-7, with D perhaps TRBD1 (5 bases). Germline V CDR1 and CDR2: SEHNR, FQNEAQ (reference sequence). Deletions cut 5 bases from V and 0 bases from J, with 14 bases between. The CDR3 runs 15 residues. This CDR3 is CASSPSTTVSYEQYF. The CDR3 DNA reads TGTGCCAGCAGCCCCTCCACGACAGTCTCCTACGAGCAGTACTTC.

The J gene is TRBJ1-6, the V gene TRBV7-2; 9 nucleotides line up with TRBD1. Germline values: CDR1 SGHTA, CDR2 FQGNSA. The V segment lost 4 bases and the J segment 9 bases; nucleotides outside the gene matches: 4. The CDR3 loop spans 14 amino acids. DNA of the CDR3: TGTGCCAGCAGCTACCGGGACAGGGTTTCACCCCTCCACTTT. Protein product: CASSYRDRVSPLHF.

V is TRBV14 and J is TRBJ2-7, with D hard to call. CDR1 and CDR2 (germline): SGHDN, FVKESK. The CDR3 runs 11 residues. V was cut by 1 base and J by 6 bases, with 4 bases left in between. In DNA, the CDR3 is TGTGCCAGCAGCCAAGTCCGCGAGCAGTACTTC. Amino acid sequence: CASSQVREQYF.

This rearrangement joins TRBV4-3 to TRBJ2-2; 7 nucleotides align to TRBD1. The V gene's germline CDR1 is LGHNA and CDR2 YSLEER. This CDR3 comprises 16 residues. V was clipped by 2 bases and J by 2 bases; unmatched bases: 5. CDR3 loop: CASSQRDRVNTGELFF. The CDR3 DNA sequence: TGCGCCAGCAGCCAACGTGACAGGGTCAACACCGGGGAGCTGTTTTTT.

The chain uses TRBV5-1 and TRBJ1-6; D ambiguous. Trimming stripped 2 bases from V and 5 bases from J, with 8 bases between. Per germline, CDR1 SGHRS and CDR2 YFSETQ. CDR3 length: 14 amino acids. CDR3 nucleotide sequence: TGCGCCAGCAGCTTTCAGGCTGATAATTCACCCCTCCACTTT. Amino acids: CASSFQADNSPLHF.

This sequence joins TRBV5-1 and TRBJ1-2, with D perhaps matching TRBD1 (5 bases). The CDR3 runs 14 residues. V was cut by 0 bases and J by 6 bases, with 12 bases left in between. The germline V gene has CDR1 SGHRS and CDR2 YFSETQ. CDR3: CASSLAMGEDGYTF. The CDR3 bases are TGCGCCAGCAGCTTGGCCATGGGGGAGGATGGCTACACCTTC.

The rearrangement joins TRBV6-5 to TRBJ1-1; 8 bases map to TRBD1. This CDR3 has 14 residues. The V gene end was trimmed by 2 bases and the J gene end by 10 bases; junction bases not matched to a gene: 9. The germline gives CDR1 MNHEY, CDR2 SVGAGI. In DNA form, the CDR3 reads TGTGCCAGCAGTTACCAAGTCAGGGGGCATGGAGCTTTCTTT. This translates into CASSYQVRGHGAFF.

The DNA of the CDR3 is TGTGCCATCAGAAAGGGACTAGCGAGGAACACCGGGGAGCTGTTTTTT. The encoded protein is CAIRKGLARNTGELFF. The chain links TRBV10-3 to TRBJ2-2; TRBD2 aligns across 10 bases. This CDR3 has 16 residues. Germline CDR1 reads ENHRY; CDR2 reads SYGVKD. J gave up 1 base and V 6 bases, and 5 bases lay outside the gene matches.

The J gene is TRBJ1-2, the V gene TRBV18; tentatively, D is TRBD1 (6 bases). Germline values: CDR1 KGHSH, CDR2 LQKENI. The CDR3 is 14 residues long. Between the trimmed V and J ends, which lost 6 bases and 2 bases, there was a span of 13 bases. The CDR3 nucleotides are TGTGCCAGCTCGACTGGGGGCCTCAACTATGGCTACACCTTC. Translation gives CASSTGGLNYGYTF.

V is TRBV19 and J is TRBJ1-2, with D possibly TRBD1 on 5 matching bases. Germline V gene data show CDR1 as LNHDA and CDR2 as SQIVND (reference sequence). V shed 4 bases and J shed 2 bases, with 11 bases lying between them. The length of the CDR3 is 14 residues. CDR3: CASSTGTANYGYTF. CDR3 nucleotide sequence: TGTGCCAGTAGTACCGGGACTGCGAACTATGGCTACACCTTC.

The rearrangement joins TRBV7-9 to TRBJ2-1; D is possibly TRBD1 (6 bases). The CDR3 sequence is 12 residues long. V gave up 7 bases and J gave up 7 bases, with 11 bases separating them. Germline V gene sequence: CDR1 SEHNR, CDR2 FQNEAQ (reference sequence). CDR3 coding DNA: TGTGCCAGCACAGAAGACAGGAATGAGCAGTTCTTC. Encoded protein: CASTEDRNEQFF. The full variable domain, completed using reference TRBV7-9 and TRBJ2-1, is DTGVSQNPRHKITKRGQNVTFRCDPISEHNRLYWYRQTLGQGPEFLTYFQNEAQLEKSRLLSDRFSAERPKGSFSTLEIQRTEQGDSAMYLCASTEDRNEQFFGPGTRLTVL.

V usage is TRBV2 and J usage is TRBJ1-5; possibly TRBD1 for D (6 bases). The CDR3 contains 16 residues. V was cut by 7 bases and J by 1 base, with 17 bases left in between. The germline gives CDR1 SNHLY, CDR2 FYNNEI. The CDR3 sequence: CASTGSGGMSNQPQHF. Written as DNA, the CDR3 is TGTGCCAGCACGGGATCGGGGGGCATGAGCAATCAGCCCCAGCATTTT.

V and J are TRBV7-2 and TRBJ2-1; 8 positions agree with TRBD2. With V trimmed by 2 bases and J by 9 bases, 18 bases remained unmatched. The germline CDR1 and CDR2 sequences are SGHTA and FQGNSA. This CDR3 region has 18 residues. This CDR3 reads CASSLHGGGGSAQGEQFF. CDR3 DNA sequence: TGTGCCAGCAGCTTACACGGGGGCGGGGGGTCCGCCCAGGGTGAGCAGTTCTTC.

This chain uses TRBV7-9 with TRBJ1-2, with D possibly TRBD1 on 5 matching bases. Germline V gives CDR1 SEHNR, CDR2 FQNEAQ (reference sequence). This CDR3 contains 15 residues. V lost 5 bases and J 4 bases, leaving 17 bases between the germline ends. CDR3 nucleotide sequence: TGTGCCAGCAGCCCCCGGGGAGGGGTAGGCTATGGCTACACCTTC. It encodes CASSPRGGVGYGYTF.

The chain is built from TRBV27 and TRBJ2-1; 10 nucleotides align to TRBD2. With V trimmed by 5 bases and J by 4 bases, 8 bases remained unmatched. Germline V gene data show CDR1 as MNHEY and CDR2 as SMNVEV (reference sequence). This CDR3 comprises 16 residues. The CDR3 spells CASSARTSGIYNEQFF. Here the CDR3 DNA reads TGTGCCAGCAGTGCCCGGACTAGCGGAATATACAATGAGCAGTTCTTC.

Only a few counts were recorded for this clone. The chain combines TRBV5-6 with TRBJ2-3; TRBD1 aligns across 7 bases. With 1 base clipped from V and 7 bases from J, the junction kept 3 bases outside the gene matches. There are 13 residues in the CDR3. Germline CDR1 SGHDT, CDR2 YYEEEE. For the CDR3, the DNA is TGTGCCAGCAGCTTGCACAGGGGAAATACGCAGTATTTT. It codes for CASSLHRGNTQYF.

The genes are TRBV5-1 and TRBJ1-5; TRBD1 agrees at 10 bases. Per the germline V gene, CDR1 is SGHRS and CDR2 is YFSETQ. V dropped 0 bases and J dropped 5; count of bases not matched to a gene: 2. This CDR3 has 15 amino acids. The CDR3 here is CASSLGDRGDQPQHF. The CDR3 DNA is TGCGCCAGCAGCTTGGGGGACAGGGGTGATCAGCCCCAGCATTTT.

CDR3 in amino acids: CASSSGSGDEQYF. CDR3 nucleotides: TGTGCCAGCAGTTCGGGGTCTGGCGACGAGCAGTACTTC. The J gene is TRBJ2-7, the V gene TRBV28; possibly TRBD2 for D (5 bases). Trimming removed 4 bases from V and 5 bases from J, with 12 bases in between. The CDR3 sequence is 13 residues long. The germline V gene encodes CDR1 MDHEN and CDR2 SYDVKM.

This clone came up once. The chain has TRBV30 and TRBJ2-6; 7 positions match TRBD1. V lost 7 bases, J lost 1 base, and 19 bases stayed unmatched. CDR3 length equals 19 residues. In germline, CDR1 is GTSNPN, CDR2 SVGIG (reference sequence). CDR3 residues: CALQRGLLNPFSGANVLTF. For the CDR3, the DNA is TGTGCCTTACAGAGGGGGCTCCTCAACCCCTTTTCTGGGGCCAACGTCCTGACTTTC.

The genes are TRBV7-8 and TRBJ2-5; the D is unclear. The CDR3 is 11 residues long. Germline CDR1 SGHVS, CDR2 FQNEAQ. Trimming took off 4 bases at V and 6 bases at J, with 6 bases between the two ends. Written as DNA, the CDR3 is TGTGCCAGCAGCTATAGCCAGACCCAGTACTTC. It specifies CASSYSQTQYF.

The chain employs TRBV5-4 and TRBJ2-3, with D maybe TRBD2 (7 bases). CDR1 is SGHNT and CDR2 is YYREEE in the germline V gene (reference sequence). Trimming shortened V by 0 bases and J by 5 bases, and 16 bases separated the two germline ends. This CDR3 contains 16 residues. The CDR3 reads CASSLVGRGALDTQYF. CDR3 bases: TGTGCCAGCAGCTTGGTTGGCCGGGGGGCCCTAGATACGCAGTATTTT.

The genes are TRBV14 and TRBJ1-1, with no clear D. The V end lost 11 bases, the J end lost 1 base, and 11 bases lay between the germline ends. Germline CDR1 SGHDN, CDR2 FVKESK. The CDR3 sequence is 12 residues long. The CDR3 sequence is CASGDGNTEAFF. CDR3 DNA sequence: TGTGCCTCAGGCGACGGGAACACTGAAGCTTTCTTT.

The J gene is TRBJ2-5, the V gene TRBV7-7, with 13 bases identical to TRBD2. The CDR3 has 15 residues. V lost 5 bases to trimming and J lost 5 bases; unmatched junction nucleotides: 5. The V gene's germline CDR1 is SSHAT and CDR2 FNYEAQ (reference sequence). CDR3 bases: TGTGCCAGCAGCATGGGACTAGCGGGATCGGAGACCCAGTACTTC. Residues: CASSMGLAGSETQYF.

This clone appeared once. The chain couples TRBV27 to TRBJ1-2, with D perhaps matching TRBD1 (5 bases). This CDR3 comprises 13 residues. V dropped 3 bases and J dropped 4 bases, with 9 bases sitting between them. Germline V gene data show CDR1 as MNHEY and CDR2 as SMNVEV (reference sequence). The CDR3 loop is CASSFAGGYGYTF. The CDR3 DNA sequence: TGTGCCAGCAGTTTTGCGGGGGGCTATGGCTACACCTTC.